The T cell receptor beta chain described here comes from a study of Graves' ophthalmopathy and Graves' hyperthyroidism. Stable hyperthyroidism meant no ophthalmopathy within 18 months of follow-up. Researchers took RNA transcripts and amplified TCR beta CDR3 regions from them. RT-PCR was first run with HTBI primers, then multiplex PCR in a second round. TCRdb ran MiXCR on the multiplex PCR reads and lists one entry per CDR3 protein. The sample lists roughly 410,000 distinct CDR3 sequences; 15% to 19% were seen once. J lost 3 bases, V lost 3 bases, and 2 bases had no gene match. The CDR3 is made up of 15 amino acids. Germline V gene lookup returns CDR1 MNHNS and CDR2 SASEGT. At least ten counts were recorded for this clonotype. Its antigen is undetermined. General study points: Blood also carried most expanded thyroid clonotypes exceeding 0.001 frequency.

The material sequenced was peripheral blood. The origin of this receptor is a woman aged 18-30 years with stable Graves' hyperthyroidism. This rearrangement joins TRBV6-1 to TRBJ1-6, with 7 bases identical to TRBD1. CDR3 region: CASSDHRGYNSPLHF. DNA of the CDR3: TGTGCCAGCAGTGATCACAGGGGCTATAATTCACCCCTCCACTTT.